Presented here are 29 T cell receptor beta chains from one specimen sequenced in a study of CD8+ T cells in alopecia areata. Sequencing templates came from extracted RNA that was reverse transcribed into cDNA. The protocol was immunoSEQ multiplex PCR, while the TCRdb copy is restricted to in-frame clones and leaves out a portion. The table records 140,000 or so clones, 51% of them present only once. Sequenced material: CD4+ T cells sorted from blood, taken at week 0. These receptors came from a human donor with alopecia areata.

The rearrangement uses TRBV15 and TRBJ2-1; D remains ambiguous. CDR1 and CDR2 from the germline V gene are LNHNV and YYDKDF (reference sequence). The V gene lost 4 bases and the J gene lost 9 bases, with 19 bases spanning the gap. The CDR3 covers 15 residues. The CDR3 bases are TGTGCCACCAGCACTACCGTGGGCCACCCGGCTGAGCAGTTCTTC. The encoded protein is CATSTTVGHPAEQFF.

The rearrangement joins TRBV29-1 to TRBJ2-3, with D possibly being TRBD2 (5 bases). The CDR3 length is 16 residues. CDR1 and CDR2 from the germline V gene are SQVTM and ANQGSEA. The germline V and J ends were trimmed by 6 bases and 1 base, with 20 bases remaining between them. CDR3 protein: CSVAFLSSGGTDTQYF. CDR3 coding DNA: TGCAGCGTCGCCTTTCTGTCCTCCGGGGGCACAGATACGCAGTATTTT.

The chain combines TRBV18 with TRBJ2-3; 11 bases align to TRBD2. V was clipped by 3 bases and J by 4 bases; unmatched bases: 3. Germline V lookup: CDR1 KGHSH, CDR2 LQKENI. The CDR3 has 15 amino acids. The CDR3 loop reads CASSPGTSGADTQYF. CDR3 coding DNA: TGTGCCAGCTCACCGGGGACTAGCGGAGCAGATACGCAGTATTTT.

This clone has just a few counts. The CDR3 DNA follows: TGTGCCACCACTTCCCCGGGACTAGCTACCCACGAGCAGTACTTC. It codes for CATTSPGLATHEQYF. The chain combines TRBV15 with TRBJ2-7; TRBD2 aligns across 9 bases. The germline V gene has CDR1 LNHNV and CDR2 YYDKDF (reference sequence). Trimming took 7 bases from V and 5 from J; bases not matched to a gene: 12. The CDR3 totals 15 residues.

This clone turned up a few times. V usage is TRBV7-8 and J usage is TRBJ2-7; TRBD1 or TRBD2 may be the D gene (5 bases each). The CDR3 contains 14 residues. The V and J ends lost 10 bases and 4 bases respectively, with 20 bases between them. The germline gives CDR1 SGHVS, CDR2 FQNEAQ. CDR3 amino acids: CATMFGTSTYEQYF. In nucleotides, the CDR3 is TGTGCCACCATGTTCGGGACCTCAACTTACGAGCAGTACTTC.

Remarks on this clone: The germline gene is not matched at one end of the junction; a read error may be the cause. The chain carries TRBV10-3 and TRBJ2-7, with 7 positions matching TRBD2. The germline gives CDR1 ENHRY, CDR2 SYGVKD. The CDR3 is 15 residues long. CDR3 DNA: TGTGCCAGCAGTGAATCGGGAGGAGGGTCCTACGAGCAGTACTTC. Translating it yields CASSESGGGSYEQYF.

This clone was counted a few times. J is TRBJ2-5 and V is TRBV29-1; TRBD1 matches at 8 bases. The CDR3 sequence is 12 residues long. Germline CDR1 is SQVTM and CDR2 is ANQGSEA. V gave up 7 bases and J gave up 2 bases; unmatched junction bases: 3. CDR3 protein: CSGRTGQETQYF. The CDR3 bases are TGCAGCGGCCGGACAGGGCAAGAGACCCAGTACTTC.

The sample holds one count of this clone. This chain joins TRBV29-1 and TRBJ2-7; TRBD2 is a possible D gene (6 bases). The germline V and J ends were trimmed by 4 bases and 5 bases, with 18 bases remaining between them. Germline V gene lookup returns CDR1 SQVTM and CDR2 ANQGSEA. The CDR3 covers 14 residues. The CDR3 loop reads CSVARGGDSDEQYF. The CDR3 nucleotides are TGCAGCGTTGCGCGGGGAGGTGACAGCGACGAGCAGTACTTC.

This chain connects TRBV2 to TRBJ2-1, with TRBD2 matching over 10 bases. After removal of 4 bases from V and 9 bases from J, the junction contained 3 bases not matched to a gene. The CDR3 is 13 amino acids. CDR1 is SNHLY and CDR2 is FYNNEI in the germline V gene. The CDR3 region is CASSALAGVEQFF. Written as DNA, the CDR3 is TGTGCCAGCAGTGCCCTAGCGGGAGTTGAGCAGTTCTTC.

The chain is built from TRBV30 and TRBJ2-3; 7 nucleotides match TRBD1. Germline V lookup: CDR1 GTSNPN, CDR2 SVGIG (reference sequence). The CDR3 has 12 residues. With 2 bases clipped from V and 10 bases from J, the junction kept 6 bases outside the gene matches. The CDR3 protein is CAWSRGQGAQYF. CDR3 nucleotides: TGTGCCTGGAGTAGGGGCCAGGGGGCGCAGTATTTT. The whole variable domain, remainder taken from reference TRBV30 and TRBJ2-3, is SQTIHQWPATLVQPVGSPLSLECTVEGTSNPNLYWYRQAAGRGLQLLFYSVGIGQISSEVPQNLSASRPQDRQFILSSKKLLLSDSGFYLCAWSRGQGAQYFGPGTRLTVL.

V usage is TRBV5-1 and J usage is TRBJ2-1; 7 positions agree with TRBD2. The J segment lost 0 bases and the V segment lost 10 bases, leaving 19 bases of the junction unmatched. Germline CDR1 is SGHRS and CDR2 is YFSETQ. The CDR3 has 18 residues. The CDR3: CAPLTPPGGPSSYNEQFF. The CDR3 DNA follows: TGCGCCCCCCTAACCCCTCCGGGAGGACCGAGCTCCTACAATGAGCAGTTCTTC.

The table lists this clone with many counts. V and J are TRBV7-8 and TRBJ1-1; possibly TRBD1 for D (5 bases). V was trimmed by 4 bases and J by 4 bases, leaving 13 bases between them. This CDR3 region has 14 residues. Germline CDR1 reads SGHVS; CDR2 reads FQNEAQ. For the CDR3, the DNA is TGTGCCAGCAGCTCGGCGGGGGGATTCACTGAAGCTTTCTTT. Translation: CASSSAGGFTEAFF.

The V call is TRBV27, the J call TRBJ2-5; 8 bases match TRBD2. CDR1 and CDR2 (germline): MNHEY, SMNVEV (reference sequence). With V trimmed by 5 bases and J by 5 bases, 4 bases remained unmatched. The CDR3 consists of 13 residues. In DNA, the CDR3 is TGTGCCAGCAGTCCGGGACTAGTTGAGACCCAGTACTTC. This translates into CASSPGLVETQYF.

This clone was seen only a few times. The CDR3 coding sequence is TGCAGCGTTGTAGGGTCTGGAAACACCATATATTTT. This sequence encodes CSVVGSGNTIYF. The V and J genes are TRBV29-1 and TRBJ1-3; D is undetermined. The length of the CDR3 is 12 residues. CDR1 and CDR2 (germline): SQVTM, ANQGSEA. The V end was cut by 4 bases, the J end by 1 base, with 5 bases between.

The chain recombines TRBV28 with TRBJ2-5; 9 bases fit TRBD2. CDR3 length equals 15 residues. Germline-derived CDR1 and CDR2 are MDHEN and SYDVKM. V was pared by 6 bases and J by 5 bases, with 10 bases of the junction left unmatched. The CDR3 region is CASSRGGLAKETQYF. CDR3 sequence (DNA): TGTGCCAGCAGCCGAGGAGGACTAGCGAAGGAGACCCAGTACTTC.

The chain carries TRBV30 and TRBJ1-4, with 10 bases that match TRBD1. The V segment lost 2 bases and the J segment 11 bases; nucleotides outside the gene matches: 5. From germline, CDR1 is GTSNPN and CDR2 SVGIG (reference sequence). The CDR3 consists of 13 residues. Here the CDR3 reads CAWSLRTGGKLFF. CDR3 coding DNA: TGTGCCTGGAGTCTAAGGACAGGGGGGAAACTGTTTTTT.

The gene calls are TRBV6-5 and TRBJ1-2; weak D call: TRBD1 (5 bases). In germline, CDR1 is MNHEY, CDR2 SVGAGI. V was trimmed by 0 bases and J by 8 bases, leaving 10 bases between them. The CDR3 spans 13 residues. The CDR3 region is CASSYSRGRGYTF. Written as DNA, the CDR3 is TGTGCCAGCAGTTACTCAAGGGGCCGCGGCTACACCTTC.

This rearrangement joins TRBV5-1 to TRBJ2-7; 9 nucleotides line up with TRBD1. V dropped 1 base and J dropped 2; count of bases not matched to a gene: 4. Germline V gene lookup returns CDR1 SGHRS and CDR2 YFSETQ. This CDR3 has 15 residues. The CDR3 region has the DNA TGCGCCAGCAGCTTGACAGGACAGGGGACCTACGAGCAGTACTTC. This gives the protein CASSLTGQGTYEQYF.

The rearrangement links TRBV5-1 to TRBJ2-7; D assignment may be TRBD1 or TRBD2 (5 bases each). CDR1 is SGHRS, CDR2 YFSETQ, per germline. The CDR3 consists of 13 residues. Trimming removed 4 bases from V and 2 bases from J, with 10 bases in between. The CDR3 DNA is TGCGCCAGCAGCCGGGACGGAACCTACGAGCAGTACTTC. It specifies CASSRDGTYEQYF.

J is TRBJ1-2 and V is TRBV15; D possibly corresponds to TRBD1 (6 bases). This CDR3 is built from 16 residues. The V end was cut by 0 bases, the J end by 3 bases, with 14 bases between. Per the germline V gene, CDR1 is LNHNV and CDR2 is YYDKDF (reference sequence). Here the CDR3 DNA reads TGTGCCACCAGCAGAGACCTCCCGGGGGCGGACTATGGCTACACCTTC. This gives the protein CATSRDLPGADYGYTF. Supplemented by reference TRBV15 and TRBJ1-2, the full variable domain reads DAMVIQNPRYQVTQFGKPVTLSCSQTLNHNVMYWYQQKSSQAPKLLFHYYDKDFNNEADTPDNFQSRRPNTSFCFLDIRSPGLGDTAMYLCATSRDLPGADYGYTFGSGTRLTVV.

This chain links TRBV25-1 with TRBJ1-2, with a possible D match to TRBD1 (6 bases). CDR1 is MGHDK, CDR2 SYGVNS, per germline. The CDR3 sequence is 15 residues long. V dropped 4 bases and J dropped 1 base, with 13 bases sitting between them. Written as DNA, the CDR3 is TGTGCCAGCAGTGGACAGGATCGCCTTAACTATGGCTACACCTTC. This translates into CASSGQDRLNYGYTF.

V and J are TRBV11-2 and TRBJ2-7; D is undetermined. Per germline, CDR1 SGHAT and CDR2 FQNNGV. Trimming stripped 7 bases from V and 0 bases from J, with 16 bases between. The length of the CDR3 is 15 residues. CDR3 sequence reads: CASISNTGYSYEQYF. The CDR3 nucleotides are TGTGCCAGCATATCGAACACGGGTTACTCCTACGAGCAGTACTTC.

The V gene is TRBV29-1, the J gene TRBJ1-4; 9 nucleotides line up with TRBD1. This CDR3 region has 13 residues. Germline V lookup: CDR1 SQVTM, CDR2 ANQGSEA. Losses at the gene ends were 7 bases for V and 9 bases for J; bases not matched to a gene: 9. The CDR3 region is CSARDRDGQKLFF. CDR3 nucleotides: TGCAGCGCCCGGGACAGGGACGGTCAAAAACTGTTTTTT.

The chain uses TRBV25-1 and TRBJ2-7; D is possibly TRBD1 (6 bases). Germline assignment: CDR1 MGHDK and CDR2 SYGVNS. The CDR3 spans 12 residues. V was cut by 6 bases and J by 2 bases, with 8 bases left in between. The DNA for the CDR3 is TGTGCCAGCAGGGGGGACACCTACGAGCAGTACTTC. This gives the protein CASRGDTYEQYF.

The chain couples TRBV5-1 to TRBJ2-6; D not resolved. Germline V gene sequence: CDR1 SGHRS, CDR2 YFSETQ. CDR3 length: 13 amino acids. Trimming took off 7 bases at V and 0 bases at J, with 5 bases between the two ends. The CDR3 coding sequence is TGCGCCAGCCTCAGCTCTGGGGCCAACGTCCTGACTTTC. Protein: CASLSSGANVLTF. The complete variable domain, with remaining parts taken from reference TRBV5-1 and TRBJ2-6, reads KAGVTQTPRYLIKTRGQQVTLSCSPISGHRSVSWYQQTPGQGLQFLFEYFSETQRNKGNFPGRFSGRQFSNSRSEMNVSTLELGDSALYLCASLSSGANVLTFGAGSRLTVL.

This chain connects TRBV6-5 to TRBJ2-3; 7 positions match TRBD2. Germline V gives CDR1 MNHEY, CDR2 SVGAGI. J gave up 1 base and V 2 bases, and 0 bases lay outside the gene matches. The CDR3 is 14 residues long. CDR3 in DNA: TGTGCCAGCAGTTACGGGGGGGGCACAGATACGCAGTATTTT. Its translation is CASSYGGGTDTQYF.

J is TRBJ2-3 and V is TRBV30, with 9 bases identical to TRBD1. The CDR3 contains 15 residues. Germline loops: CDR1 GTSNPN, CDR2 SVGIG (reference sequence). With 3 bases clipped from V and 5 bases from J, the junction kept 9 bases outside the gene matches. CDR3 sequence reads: CAWSADRGFGDTQYF. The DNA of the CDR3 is TGTGCCTGGAGCGCGGACAGGGGTTTTGGAGATACGCAGTATTTT.

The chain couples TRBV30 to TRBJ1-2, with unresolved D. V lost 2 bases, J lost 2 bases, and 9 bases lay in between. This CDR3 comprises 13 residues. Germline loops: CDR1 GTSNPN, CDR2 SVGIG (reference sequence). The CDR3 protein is CAWSSSENYGYTF. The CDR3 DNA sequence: TGTGCCTGGAGTTCCTCAGAAAACTATGGCTACACCTTC.

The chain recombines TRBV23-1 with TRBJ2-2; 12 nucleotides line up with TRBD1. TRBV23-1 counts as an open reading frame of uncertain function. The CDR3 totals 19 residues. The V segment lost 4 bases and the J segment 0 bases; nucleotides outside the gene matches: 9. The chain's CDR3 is CASSRGTGGKFANTGELFF. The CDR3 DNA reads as TGCGCCAGCAGTCGGGGGACAGGGGGCAAGTTCGCGAACACCGGGGAGCTGTTTTTT.